The 17 T cell receptor beta chains reported below all come from one sample, sequenced in a study of OX40 agonist ivuxolimab in advanced cancers. Assay used: immunoSEQ multiplex PCR; TCRdb lists only in-frame clones, some missing. The data show 60,000 to 75,000 clones, around 90% seen once. The sequencing used CD4+ or CD8+ T cells sorted from blood, collected in a trial of the OX40 agonist ivuxolimab. The receptors were gathered from an adult with an advanced solid tumor such as melanoma, head and neck, liver or kidney cancer.

CDR3: CASSLRGQGAGGELFF. The CDR3, as DNA: TGTGCCAGCAGCTTACGAGGACAGGGGGCGGGCGGGGAGCTGTTTTTT. J is TRBJ2-2 and V is TRBV7-2, with 11 positions matching TRBD1. CDR3 length: 16 residues. V shed 2 bases, J shed 7 bases, and the junction held 6 bases outside the gene matches. The V gene's germline CDR1 is SGHTA and CDR2 FQGNSA.

This rearrangement joins TRBV2 to TRBJ1-5, with a tentative D call TRBD1 (5 bases). This CDR3 spans 16 amino acids. CDR1 and CDR2 from the germline V gene are SNHLY and FYNNEI. V was pared by 3 bases and J by 1 base, with 13 bases between. The CDR3 loop is CASSEVQGFSNQPQHF. CDR3 coding DNA: TGTGCCAGCAGTGAGGTCCAGGGATTCAGCAATCAGCCCCAGCATTTT. The whole variable domain, remainder taken from reference TRBV2 and TRBJ1-5, is EPEVTQTPSHQVTQMGQEVILRCVPISNHLYFYWYRQILGQKVEFLVSFYNNEISEKSEIFDDQFSVERPDGSNFTLKIRSTKLEDSAMYFCASSEVQGFSNQPQHFGDGTRLSIL.

The genes are TRBV28 and TRBJ2-7; D may match TRBD1 or TRBD2 (5 bases each). From germline, CDR1 is MDHEN and CDR2 SYDVKM. V was trimmed by 6 bases and J by 7 bases, leaving 22 bases between them. The length of the CDR3 is 15 residues. CDR3 residues: CASSLPGTDDEEQYF. CDR3 sequence (DNA): TGTGCCAGCAGCCTGCCCGGGACGGACGATGAGGAGCAGTACTTC.

The rearrangement uses TRBV30 and TRBJ2-7, with a tentative D call TRBD1 (6 bases). The CDR3 covers 12 residues. The V end was cut by 3 bases, the J end by 7 bases, with 13 bases between. Germline V gives CDR1 GTSNPN, CDR2 SVGIG (reference sequence). The CDR3 bases are TGTGCCTGGAGAAGGCAGGGGTGGGAGCAGTACTTC. Amino acids: CAWRRQGWEQYF.

This chain connects TRBV5-1 to TRBJ1-2, with D maybe TRBD1 (5 bases). Between the trimmed V and J ends, which lost 0 bases and 3 bases, there was a span of 6 bases. The CDR3 contains 13 residues. Per germline, CDR1 SGHRS and CDR2 YFSETQ. CDR3 in amino acids: CASSLGGDYGYTF. For the CDR3, the DNA is TGCGCCAGCAGCTTGGGAGGGGACTATGGCTACACCTTC.

The chain links TRBV5-6 to TRBJ1-2, with TRBD1 matching over 9 bases. Trimming cost V 4 bases and J 5 bases; bases outside gene matches: 12. The length of the CDR3 is 16 residues. Per germline, CDR1 SGHDT and CDR2 YYEEEE. The CDR3: CASSPGQGTAGYGYTF. The DNA for the CDR3 is TGTGCCAGCAGCCCAGGACAGGGGACCGCAGGGTATGGCTACACCTTC.

CDR3 bases: TGTGCCACCAGGGTGGGACGGTGGTCCTACGAGCAGTACTTC. Residues: CATRVGRWSYEQYF. V gene TRBV7-3 combines with J gene TRBJ2-7, with D perhaps given as TRBD1 or TRBD2 (5 bases each). This CDR3 comprises 14 residues. V was clipped by 10 bases and J by 1 base, with 17 bases between them. Germline V gene sequence: CDR1 SGHTA, CDR2 FQGTGA.

The chain carries TRBV7-9 and TRBJ2-1, with TRBD2 identical over 8 bases. Germline values: CDR1 SEHNR, CDR2 FQNEAQ (reference sequence). This CDR3 spans 15 amino acids. Trimming removed 8 bases from V and 9 bases from J; junction bases left unmatched: 15. The chain's CDR3 is CASSPKGTSWGEQFF. The CDR3 nucleotides read TGTGCCAGCTCCCCTAAAGGGACTAGTTGGGGTGAGCAGTTCTTC.

The chain has TRBV10-3 and TRBJ2-2, with TRBD1 identical over 10 bases. Trimming took 8 bases from V and 4 from J; bases not matched to a gene: 4. Germline CDR1 reads ENHRY; CDR2 reads SYGVKD. CDR3 length: 14 amino acids. The CDR3 DNA reads TGTGCCATCGGGGGACAGGGGATCACCGGGGAGCTGTTTTTT. Protein: CAIGGQGITGELFF.

The rearrangement joins TRBV5-4 to TRBJ2-5; 7 bases map to TRBD1. Unmatched junction bases numbered 10, after V lost 2 bases and J lost 9 bases. Per germline, CDR1 SGHNT and CDR2 YYREEE (reference sequence). This CDR3 has 14 residues. In DNA form, the CDR3 reads TGTGCCAGCAGCTTATCCGGGCCTCAGGGGGCCCAGTACTTC. Amino acids: CASSLSGPQGAQYF.

The J gene is TRBJ2-7, the V gene TRBV10-3, with 7 bases matching TRBD1. CDR3 size: 14 residues. Germline CDR1 is ENHRY and CDR2 is SYGVKD. The ends lost 6 bases at V and 10 bases at J; junction bases unmatched: 15. The CDR3 sequence is CAIRFQGQLAEQYF. Here the CDR3 DNA reads TGTGCCATCAGGTTTCAGGGACAGTTAGCCGAACAGTACTTC.

V gene TRBV7-8 combines with J gene TRBJ1-1, with D uncertain. Germline CDR1 SGHVS, CDR2 FQNEAQ. Trimming removed 5 bases from V and 7 bases from J, with 11 bases in between. The CDR3 has 12 amino acids. This CDR3 reads CASSVGRDEAFF. As DNA, the CDR3 is TGTGCCAGCAGCGTCGGACGGGATGAAGCTTTCTTT.

A word on this clone: One end of the junction fails to match germline, which may point to a read error. The chain combines TRBV7-6 with TRBJ2-7; 8 bases map to TRBD2. Germline lookup yields CDR1 SGHVS and CDR2 FNYEAQ. The CDR3 runs 14 residues. The CDR3 DNA follows: TGTGCCAGCAGCTTAGGAAGCGGGGGCCCCAGGGTGAACTTC. Translating it yields CASSLGSGGPRVNF.

This chain joins TRBV27 and TRBJ2-2; D is undetermined. V gave up 6 bases and J gave up 0 bases, with 8 bases separating them. Germline loops: CDR1 MNHEY, CDR2 SMNVEV (reference sequence). The CDR3 is made up of 14 amino acids. The CDR3 DNA is TGTGCCAGCAGCCTCACTGCGAACACCGGGGAGCTGTTTTTT. As protein: CASSLTANTGELFF.

The chain has TRBV7-2 and TRBJ2-7; 7 bases are shared with TRBD1. J was trimmed by 2 bases and V by 1 base; bases with no gene match: 2. CDR1 is SGHTA and CDR2 is FQGNSA in the germline V gene. This CDR3 comprises 14 residues. Written as DNA, the CDR3 is TGTGCCAGCAGCTTAGGGGGACAGACCTACGAGCAGTACTTC. Amino acid sequence: CASSLGGQTYEQYF.

V usage is TRBV5-1 and J usage is TRBJ2-7; 9 positions agree with TRBD1. Germline V gene lookup returns CDR1 SGHRS and CDR2 YFSETQ. V shed 4 bases and J 0 bases; nucleotides not matched to a gene: 5. CDR3 length: 15 amino acids. The CDR3 DNA is TGCGCCAGCAGCAGAGGGACAGGGAGCTCCTACGAGCAGTACTTC. Encoded protein: CASSRGTGSSYEQYF.

The table lists this clone with a few counts. The chain is built from TRBV28 and TRBJ1-2; D remains unclear. Trimming removed 10 bases from V and 0 bases from J, with 3 bases in between. The CDR3 has 10 residues. The V gene's germline CDR1 is MDHEN and CDR2 SYDVKM. This chain's CDR3 is CATANYGYTF. For the CDR3, the DNA is TGTGCCACCGCTAACTATGGCTACACCTTC.